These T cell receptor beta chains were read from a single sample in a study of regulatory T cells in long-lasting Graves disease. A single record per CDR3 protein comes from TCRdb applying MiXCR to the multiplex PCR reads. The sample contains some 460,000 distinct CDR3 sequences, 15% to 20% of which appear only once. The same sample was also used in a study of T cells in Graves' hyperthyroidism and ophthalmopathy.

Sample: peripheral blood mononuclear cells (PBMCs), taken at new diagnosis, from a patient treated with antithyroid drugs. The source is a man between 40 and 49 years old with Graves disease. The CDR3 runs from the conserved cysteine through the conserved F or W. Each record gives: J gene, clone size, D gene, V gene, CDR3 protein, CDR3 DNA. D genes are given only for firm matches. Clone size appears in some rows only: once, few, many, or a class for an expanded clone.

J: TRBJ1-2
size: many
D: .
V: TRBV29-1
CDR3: CSTRGSDYGYTF
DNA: TGCAGCACCAGGGGATCGGACTATGGCTACACCTTC

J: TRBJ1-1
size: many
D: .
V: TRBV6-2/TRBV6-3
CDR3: CASSYPSRGRTEAFF
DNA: TGTGCCAGCAGTTACCCAAGCCGGGGGCGGACTGAAGCTTTCTTT

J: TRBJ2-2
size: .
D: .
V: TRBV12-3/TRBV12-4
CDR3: CASSRYTGTGELFF
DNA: TGTGCCAGCAGCAGATATACAGGGACCGGGGAGCTGTTTTTT

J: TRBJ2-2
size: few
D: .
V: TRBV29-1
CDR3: CSVDKPHTGELFF
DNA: TGCAGCGTTGACAAACCGCACACCGGGGAGCTGTTTTTT

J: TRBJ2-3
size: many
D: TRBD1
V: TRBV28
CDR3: CASSSRQGSSTDTQYF
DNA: TGTGCCAGCAGTTCCCGACAGGGATCTAGCACAGATACGCAGTATTTT

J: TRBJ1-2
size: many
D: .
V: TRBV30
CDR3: CAWSVPVRSRYGYTF
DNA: TGTGCCTGGAGTGTACCGGTGAGGAGTCGCTATGGCTACACCTTC

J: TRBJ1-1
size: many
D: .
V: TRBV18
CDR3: CASSPQGRGGTEAFF
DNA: TGTGCCAGCTCACCACAGGGCAGGGGCGGCACTGAAGCTTTCTTT

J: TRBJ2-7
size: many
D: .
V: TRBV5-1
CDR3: CASSLEGYEQYF
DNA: TGTGCCAGCAGCTTAGAGGGTTATGAGCAGTACTTC

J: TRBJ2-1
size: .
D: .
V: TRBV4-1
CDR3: CASSHDLARSSYNEQFF
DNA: TGCGCCAGCAGCCACGATCTAGCGAGGAGCTCCTACAATGAGCAGTTCTTC

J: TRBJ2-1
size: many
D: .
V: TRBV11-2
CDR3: CASSFGTTLGEQFF
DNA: TGTGCCAGCAGCTTCGGGACGACCCTGGGGGAGCAGTTCTTC

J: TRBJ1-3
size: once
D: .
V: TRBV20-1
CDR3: CSAQNREAGNTIYF
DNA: TGCAGTGCTCAGAACAGGGAGGCGGGAAACACCATATATTTT

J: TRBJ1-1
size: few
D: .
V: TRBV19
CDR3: CATSFGVATEAFF
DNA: TGTGCCACCTCTTTCGGGGTGGCCACTGAAGCTTTCTTT

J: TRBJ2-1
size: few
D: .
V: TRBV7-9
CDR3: CASSYAPGIHEQFF
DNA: TGTGCCAGCAGCTACGCACCGGGGATCCATGAGCAGTTCTTC

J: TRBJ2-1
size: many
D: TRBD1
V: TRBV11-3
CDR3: CASSLGIQGWNNEQFF
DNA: TGTGCCAGCAGCTTAGGTATACAGGGGTGGAACAATGAGCAGTTCTTC

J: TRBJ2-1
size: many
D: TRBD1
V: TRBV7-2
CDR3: CASSREQGFDEQFF
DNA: TGTGCCAGCAGTCGAGAACAGGGGTTCGATGAGCAGTTCTTC

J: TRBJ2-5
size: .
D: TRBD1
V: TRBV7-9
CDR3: CASSPEGAETQYF
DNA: TGTGCCAGCAGCCCAGAGGGGGCTGAGACCCAGTACTTC

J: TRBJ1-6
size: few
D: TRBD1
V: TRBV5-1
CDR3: CASSLEGTGGSTPLHF
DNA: TGCGCCAGCAGCTTGGAGGGGACAGGGGGCTCAACCCCCCTCCACTTT

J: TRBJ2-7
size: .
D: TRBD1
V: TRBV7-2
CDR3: CASSFGQGANEQYF
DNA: TGTGCCAGCAGCTTTGGACAGGGGGCCAACGAGCAGTACTTC

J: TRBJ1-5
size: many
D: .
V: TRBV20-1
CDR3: CSARDLGGLSNQPQHF
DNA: TGCAGTGCTAGAGATCTCGGGGGTCTTAGCAATCAGCCCCAGCATTTT

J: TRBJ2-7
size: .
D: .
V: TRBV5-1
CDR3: CASSLIGGEQYF
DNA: TGCGCCAGCAGCTTGATCGGGGGCGAGCAGTACTTC

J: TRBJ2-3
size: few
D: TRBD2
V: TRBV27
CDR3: CASTSDTSGDTQYF
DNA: TGTGCCAGCACCAGTGACACTAGCGGAGATACGCAGTATTTT

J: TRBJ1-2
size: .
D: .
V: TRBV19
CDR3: CASTPVRGYGYTF
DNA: TGTGCCAGTACCCCAGTACGGGGCTATGGCTACACCTTC

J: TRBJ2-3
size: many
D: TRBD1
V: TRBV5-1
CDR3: CASSLDRGEDTQYF
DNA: TGCGCCAGCAGCTTGGACAGGGGAGAGGATACGCAGTATTTT

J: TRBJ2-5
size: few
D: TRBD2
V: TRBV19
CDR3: CASRTSGGLVETQYF
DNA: TGTGCCAGTAGGACTAGCGGGGGCCTTGTGGAGACCCAGTACTTC

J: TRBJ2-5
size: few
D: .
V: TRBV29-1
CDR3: CSVDAGAVETQYF
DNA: TGCAGCGTTGATGCGGGGGCGGTGGAGACCCAGTACTTC

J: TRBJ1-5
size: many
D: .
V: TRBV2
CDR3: CASSEWEVVSNQPQHF
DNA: TGTGCCAGCAGTGAATGGGAAGTGGTAAGCAATCAGCCCCAGCATTTT

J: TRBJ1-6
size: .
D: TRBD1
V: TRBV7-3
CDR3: CASSLTRTGWPLHF
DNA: TGTGCCAGCAGCTTAACCCGGACAGGTTGGCCCCTCCACTTT

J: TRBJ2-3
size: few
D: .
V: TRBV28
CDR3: CASSRSTVSTHF
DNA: TGTGCCAGCAGTCGCTCGACGGTGTCCACACATTTT

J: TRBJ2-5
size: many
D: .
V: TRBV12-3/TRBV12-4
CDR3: CASSFPLFGETQYF
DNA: TGTGCCAGCAGCTTCCCTCTTTTTGGGGAGACCCAGTACTTC

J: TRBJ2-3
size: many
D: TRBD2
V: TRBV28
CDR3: CASSLSGRSDTQYF
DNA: TGTGCCAGCAGTCTTAGCGGGAGGTCAGATACGCAGTATTTT

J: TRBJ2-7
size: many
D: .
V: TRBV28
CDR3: CASTQGIEQYF
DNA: TGTGCCAGCACCCAGGGGATCGAGCAGTACTTC

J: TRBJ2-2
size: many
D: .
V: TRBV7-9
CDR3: CASSLEGIGELFF
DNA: TGTGCCAGCAGCTTAGAAGGGATCGGGGAGCTGTTTTTT

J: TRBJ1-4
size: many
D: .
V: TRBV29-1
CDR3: CSVDPGVGEKLFF
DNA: TGCAGCGTTGATCCCGGGGTTGGGGAAAAACTGTTTTTT

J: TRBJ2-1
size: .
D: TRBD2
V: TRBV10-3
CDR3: CATGGLAAYNEQFF
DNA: TGTGCCACCGGGGGACTAGCGGCCTACAATGAGCAGTTCTTC

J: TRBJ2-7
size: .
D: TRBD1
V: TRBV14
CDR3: CASSQQGARSIEQYF
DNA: TGTGCCAGCAGCCAACAGGGGGCTAGATCGATCGAGCAGTACTTC

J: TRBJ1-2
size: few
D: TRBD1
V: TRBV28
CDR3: CAGSFITGGPNYGYTF
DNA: TGTGCCGGCAGTTTCATTACAGGGGGGCCTAACTATGGCTACACCTTC

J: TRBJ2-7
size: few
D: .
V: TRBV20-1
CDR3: CSGGQYEQYF
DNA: TGCAGTGGGGGGCAATACGAGCAGTACTTC

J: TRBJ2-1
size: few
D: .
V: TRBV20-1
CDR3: CSARGPVYNEQFF
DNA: TGCAGTGCTAGAGGCCCAGTTTACAATGAGCAGTTCTTC